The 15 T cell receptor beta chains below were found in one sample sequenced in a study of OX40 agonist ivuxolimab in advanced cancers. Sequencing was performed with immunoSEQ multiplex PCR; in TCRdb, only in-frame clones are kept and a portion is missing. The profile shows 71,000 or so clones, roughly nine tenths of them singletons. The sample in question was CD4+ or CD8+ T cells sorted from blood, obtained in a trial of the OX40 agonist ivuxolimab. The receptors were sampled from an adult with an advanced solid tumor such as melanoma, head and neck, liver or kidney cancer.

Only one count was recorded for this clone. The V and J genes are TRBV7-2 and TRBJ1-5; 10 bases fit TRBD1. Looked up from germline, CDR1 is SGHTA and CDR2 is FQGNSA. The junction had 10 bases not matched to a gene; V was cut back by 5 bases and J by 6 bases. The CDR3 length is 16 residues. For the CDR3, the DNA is TGTGCCAGCAGCATCCGACAGGGGGCGAATAGTCAGCCCCAGCATTTT. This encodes CASSIRQGANSQPQHF.

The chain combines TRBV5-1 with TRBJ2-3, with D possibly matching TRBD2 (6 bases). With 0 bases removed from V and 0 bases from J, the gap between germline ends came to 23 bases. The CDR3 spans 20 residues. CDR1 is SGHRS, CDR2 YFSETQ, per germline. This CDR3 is CASSLATRPDFLESTDTQYF. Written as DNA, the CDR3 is TGCGCCAGCAGCTTGGCGACTAGACCGGACTTCCTCGAGAGCACAGATACGCAGTATTTT.

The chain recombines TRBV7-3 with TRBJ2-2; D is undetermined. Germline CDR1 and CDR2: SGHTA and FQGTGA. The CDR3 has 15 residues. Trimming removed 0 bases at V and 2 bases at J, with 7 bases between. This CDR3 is CASSLTPSNTGELFF. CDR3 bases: TGTGCCAGCAGCTTAACCCCCTCCAACACCGGGGAGCTGTTTTTT.

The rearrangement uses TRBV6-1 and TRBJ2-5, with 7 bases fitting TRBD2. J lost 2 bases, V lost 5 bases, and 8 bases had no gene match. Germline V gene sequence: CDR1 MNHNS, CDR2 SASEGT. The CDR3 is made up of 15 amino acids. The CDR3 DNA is TGTGCCAGCAGTAAATCGGGGGGTTTACAAGAGACCCAGTACTTC. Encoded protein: CASSKSGGLQETQYF.

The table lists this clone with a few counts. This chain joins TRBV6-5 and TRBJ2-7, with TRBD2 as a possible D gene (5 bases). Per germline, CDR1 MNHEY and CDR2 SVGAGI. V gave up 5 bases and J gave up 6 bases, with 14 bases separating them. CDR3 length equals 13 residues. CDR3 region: CASSLLERGEQYF. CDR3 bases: TGTGCCAGCAGTCTACTTGAACGGGGCGAGCAGTACTTC.

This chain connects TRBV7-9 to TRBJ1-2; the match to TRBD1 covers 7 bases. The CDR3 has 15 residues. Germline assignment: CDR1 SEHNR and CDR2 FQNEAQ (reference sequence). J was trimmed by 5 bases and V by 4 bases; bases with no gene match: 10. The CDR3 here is CASSSWDRVVYGYTF. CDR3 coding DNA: TGTGCCAGCAGCTCCTGGGACAGAGTTGTGTATGGCTACACCTTC.

CDR3 protein: CASSQQGAELFF. The CDR3 DNA is TGTGCCAGCAGCCAACAGGGAGCTGAACTGTTTTTT. The V and J genes are TRBV14 and TRBJ1-4; tentatively, D is TRBD1 (5 bases). The CDR3 is 12 amino acids. Germline CDR1 reads SGHDN; CDR2 reads FVKESK. V dropped 2 bases and J dropped 12 bases, with 10 bases sitting between them.

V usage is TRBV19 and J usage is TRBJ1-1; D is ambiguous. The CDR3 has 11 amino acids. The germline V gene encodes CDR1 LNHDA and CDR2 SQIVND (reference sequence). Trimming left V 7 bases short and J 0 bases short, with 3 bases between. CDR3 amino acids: CASTMNTEAFF. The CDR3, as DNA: TGTGCCAGTACCATGAACACTGAAGCTTTCTTT.

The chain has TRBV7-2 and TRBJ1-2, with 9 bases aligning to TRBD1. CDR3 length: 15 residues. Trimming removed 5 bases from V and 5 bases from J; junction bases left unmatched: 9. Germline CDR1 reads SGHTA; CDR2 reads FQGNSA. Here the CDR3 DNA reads TGTGCCAGCAGCAAACCGGGACAGGGAATATATGGCTACACCTTC. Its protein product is CASSKPGQGIYGYTF. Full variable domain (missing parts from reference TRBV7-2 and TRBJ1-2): GAGVSQSPSNKVTEKGKDVELRCDPISGHTALYWYRQSLGQGLEFLIYFQGNSAPDKSGLPSDRFSAERTGGSVSTLTIQRTQQEDSAVYLCASSKPGQGIYGYTFGSGTRLTVV.

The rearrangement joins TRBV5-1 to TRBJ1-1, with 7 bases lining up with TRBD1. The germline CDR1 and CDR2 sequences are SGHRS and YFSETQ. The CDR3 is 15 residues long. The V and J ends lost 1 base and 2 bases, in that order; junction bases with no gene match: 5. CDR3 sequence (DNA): TGCGCCAGCAGCTTGTCGACAGGGTACAACACTGAAGCTTTCTTT. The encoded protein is CASSLSTGYNTEAFF.

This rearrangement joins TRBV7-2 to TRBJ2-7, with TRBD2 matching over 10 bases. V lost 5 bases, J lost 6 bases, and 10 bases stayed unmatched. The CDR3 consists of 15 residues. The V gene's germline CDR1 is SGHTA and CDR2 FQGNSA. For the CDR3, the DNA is TGTGCCAGCAGCCAGTACCTAGCGGGAGCGGGCGAGCAGTACTTC. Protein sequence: CASSQYLAGAGEQYF.

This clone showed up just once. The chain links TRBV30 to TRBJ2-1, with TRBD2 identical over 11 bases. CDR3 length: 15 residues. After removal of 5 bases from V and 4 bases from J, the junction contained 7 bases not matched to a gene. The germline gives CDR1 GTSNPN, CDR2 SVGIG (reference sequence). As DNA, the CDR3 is TGTGCCTGGGGGAGGGGGACTAGCGGTTACAATGAGCAGTTCTTC. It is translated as CAWGRGTSGYNEQFF.

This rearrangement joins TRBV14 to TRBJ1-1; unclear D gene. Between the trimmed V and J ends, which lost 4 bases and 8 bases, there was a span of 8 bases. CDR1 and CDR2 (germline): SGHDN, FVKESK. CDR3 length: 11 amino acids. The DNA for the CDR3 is TGTGCCAGCAGCCCGCGGGAGGAAGCTTTCTTT. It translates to CASSPREEAFF.

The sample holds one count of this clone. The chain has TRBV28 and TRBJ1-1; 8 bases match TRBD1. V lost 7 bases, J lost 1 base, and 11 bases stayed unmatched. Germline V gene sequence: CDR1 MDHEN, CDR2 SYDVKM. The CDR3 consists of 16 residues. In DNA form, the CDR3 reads TGTGCCAGCACCGAGGGACCAGGGGGCCGGAACACTGAAGCTTTCTTT. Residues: CASTEGPGGRNTEAFF.

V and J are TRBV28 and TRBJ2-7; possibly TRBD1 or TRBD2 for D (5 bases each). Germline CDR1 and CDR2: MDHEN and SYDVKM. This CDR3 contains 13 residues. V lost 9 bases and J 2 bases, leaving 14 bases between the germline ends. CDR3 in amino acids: CASRDGTTYEQYF. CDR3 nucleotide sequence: TGTGCCAGTAGGGACGGTACAACCTACGAGCAGTACTTC.